This T cell receptor beta chain originates from a study of vaccination and CD4 T cells after COVID-19. Whole-study findings and limits: Reactive clonotype counts went from median about 21 after infection to roughly 41 after vaccination, nonsignificantly.

After removal of 0 bases from V and 8 bases from J, the junction contained 11 bases not matched to a gene. The CDR3 has 16 amino acids. The germline V gene encodes CDR1 DFQATT and CDR2 SNEGSKA (reference sequence). Concerning this clonotype: Its specificity is unknown.

As to treatment: approximately nine-day PBMC culture with coronavirus spike peptide pools or control peptides (ViraFEST assay). In the ViraFEST assay, peptide-pool expansion preceded TCR sequencing of expanded clonotypes. An Oncomine TCR Beta short-read assay was used to sequence the DNA from cultured CD4+ T cells. TCRdb called the PCR reads again in MiXCR, with one record for every CDR3 protein. Of thousands of distinct CDR3 sequences listed, 71% are singletons. The chain uses TRBV20-1 and TRBJ1-2; 11 bases match TRBD1. The origin of this receptor is a human donor who had recovered from COVID-19. Material for sequencing was CD4+ T cells from blood, cultured in vitro. The CDR3 DNA sequence: TGCAGTGCTAGAGATTCCTCGGGACAGGGGGTGTACGGCTACACCTTC. Protein product: CSARDSSGQGVYGYTF.